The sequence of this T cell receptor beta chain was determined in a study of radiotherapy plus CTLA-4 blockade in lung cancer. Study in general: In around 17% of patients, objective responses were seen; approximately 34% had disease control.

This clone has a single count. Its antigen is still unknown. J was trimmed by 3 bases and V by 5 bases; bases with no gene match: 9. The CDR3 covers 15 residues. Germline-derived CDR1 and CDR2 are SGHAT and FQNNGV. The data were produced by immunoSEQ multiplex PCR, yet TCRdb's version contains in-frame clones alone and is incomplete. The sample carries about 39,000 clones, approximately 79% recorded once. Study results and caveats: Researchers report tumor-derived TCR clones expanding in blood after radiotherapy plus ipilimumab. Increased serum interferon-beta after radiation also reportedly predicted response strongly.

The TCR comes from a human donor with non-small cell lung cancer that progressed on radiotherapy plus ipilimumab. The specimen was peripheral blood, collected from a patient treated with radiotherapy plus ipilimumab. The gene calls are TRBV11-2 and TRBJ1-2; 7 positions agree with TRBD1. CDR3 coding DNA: TGTGCCAGCAGCGCACCGGACAGGATCTACTATGGCTACACCTTC. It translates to CASSAPDRIYYGYTF.